This T cell receptor beta chain was sequenced during a study of T cells after yellow fever vaccination. Across the study: In the case of low-cell-number fractions, SMART-Seq v4 Ultra Low Input was used for preparation. Study-wide findings and caveats: The secondary response showed a weaker magnitude and a faster peak, day 5 versus 15. Highly abundant clonotypes carried over from the bulk population could end up in FACS-sorted repertoires as contaminants.

Germline V gene sequence: CDR1 MGHRA, CDR2 YSYEKL. The CDR3 runs to 16 residues. V dropped 4 bases and J dropped 0; count of bases not matched to a gene: 6. A 5'RACE template-switching step, the method used to make TCR cDNA, added a universal primer site and UMIs. Each CDR3 protein is one row after TCRdb ran MiXCR on the 5' RACE reads. This sample has fewer than 450,000 distinct CDR3 sequences, with 11% found just once. This clonotype was seen a handful of times. Its antigen remains unknown. This TCR derives from a man aged 18 to 29 who received the YFV17D yellow fever vaccine. Sequencing used PBMCs, obtained on the day of the first yellow fever vaccination. This chain joins TRBV4-1 and TRBJ2-4; TRBD2 agrees at 7 bases. The CDR3 loop reads CASSPGTTLAKNIQYF. The CDR3 region has the DNA TGCGCCAGCAGCCCTGGGACTACCTTAGCCAAAAACATTCAGTACTTC.